In this sample, the clone carrying this T cell receptor (beta chain) turned up once. Antigen specificity is unknown. This sample was taken from a study of T cell repertoires in cytomegalovirus infection. Study as a whole: It was the public TCR beta signatures that indicated both CMV infection and matching HLA type.

Study-level results: In two of eight donors, the top clonotype was HLA-C-restricted CMV-specific.

TCRdb used MiXCR to reprocess the reads, holding one entry per CDR3 protein. The sample lists 250,000 to 300,000 distinct CDR3 sequences, roughly a quarter occurring once. The sequence was obtained from a human donor in good health (CMV status not recorded). Some clones in this sample may be carry-over from other donors' samples. The sample comprised PBMCs.

CDR3 region: CASSSGQGAFHGYTF. CDR3 DNA sequence: TGTGCCAGCAGCTCGGGACAGGGGGCCTTTCATGGCTACACCTTC. The chain is built from TRBV28 and TRBJ1-2; 12 bases match TRBD1. Germline V gene data show CDR1 as MDHEN and CDR2 as SYDVKM. CDR3 size: 15 residues. V shed 6 bases, J shed 6 bases, and the junction held 8 bases outside the gene matches.